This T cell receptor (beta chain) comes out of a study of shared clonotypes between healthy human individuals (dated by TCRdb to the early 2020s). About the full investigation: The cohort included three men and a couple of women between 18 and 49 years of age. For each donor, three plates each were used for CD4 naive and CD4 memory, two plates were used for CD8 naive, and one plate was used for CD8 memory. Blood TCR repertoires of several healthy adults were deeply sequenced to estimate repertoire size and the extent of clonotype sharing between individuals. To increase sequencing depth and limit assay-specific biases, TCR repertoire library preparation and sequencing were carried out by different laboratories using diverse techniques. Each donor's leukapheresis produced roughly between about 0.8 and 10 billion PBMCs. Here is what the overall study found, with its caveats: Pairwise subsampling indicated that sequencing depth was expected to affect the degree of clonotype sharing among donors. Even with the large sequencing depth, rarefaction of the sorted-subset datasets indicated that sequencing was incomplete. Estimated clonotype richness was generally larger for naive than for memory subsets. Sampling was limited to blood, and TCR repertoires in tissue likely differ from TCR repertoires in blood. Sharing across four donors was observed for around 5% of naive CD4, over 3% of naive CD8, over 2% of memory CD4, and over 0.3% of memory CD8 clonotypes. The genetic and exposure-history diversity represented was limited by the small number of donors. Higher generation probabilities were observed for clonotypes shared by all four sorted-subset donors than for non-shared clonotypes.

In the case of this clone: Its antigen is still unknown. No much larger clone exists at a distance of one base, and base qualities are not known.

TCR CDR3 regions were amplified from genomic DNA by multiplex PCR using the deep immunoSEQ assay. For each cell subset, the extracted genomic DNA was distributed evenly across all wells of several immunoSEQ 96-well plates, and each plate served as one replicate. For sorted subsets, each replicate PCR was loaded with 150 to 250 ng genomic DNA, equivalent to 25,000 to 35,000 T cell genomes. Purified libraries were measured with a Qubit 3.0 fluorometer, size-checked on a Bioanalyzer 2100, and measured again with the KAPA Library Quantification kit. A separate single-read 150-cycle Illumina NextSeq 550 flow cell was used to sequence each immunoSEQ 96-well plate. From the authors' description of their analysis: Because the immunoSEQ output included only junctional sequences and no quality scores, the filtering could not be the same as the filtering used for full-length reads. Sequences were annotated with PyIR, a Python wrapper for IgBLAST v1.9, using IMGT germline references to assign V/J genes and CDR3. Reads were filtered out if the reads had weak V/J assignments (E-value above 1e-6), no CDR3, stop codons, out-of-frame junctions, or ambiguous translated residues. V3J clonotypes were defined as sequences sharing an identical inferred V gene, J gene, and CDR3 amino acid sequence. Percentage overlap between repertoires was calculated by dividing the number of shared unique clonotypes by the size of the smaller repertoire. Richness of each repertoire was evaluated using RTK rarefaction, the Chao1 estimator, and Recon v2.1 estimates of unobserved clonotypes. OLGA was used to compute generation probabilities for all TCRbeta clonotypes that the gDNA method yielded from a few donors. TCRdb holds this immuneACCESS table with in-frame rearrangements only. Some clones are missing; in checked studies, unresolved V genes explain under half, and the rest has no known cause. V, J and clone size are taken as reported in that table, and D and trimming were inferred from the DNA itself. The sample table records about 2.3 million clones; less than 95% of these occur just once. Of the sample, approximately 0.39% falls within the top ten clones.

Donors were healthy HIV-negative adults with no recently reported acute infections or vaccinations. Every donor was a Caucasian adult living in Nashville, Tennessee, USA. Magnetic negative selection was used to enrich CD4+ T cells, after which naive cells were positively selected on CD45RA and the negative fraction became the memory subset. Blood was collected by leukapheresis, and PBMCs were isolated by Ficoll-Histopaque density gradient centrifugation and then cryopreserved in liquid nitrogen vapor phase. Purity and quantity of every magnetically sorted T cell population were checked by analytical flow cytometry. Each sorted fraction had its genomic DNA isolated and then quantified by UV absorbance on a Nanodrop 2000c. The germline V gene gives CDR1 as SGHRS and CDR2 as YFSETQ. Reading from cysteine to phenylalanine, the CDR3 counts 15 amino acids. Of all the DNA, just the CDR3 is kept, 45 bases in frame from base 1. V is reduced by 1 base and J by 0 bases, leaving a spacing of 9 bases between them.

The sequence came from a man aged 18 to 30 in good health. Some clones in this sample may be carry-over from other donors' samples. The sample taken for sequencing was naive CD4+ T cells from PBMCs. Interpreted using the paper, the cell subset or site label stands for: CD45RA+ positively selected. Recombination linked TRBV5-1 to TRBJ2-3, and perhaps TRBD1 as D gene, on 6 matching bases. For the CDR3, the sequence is CASSLTTGSTDTQYF. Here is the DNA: TGCGCCAGCAGCTTGACGACAGGTAGCACAGATACGCAGTATTTT.